This T cell receptor beta chain was obtained from a study of T cell clones after liver transplantation. Findings and caveats of the study: These preliminary findings come from unstandardized post-transplant sampling times.

Unstimulated PBMCs were sorted into CD3+CD4+ and CD3+CD8+ populations. Germline V gives CDR1 SGDLS, CDR2 YYNGEE. Unmatched junction bases numbered 5, after V lost 2 bases and J lost 5 bases. The CDR3 is 15 residues long. Repertoires were generated with immunoSEQ multiplex PCR, while TCRdb's copy carries only in-frame clones and drops some. The table has roughly 65,000 clones, about 91% seen once. This clone was observed a single time. Its antigen is still unknown. The receptor was isolated from a human patient who received a liver transplant. Some T cells may possibly be graft donor cells. Sample: CD4+ T cells from blood, taken about 26 months after liver transplant. The chain links TRBV9 to TRBJ2-2; 8 bases agree with TRBD2. CDR3 nucleotide sequence: TGTGCCAGCAGCGTCTGGTCGGGAGGGACCGGGGAGCTGTTTTTT. It specifies CASSVWSGGTGELFF.